The rows below give T cell receptor beta chains drawn from one sample of a study of cytomegalovirus exposure and HLA in healthy donors. The table came from immunoSEQ multiplex PCR; TCRdb's copy has only in-frame clones and leaves some out. The sample shows roughly 170,000 clones, 83% of them seen only once. Sequenced material: PBMCs. These receptors came from a man aged 45-65 years in good health and CMV-seronegative. Each CDR3 is given with its conserved first and last residue. The D gene is left open where the match is weak. Expanded clones get a size class; other rows say once, few or many, or leave the size out.

CDR3aa: CASSLLGTGGADTQYF; CDR3nt: TGCGCCAGCAGCCTTCTGGGGACAGGGGGCGCAGATACGCAGTATTTT; abundance: -; v_gene: TRBV4-1; len: 16; d_gene: TRBD1; j_gene: TRBJ2-3
CDR3aa: CSSSLFGGGPWDRDEQFF; CDR3nt: TGTTCCAGCAGCTTATTTGGGGGAGGGCCCTGGGATAGGGATGAGCAGTTCTTC; abundance: -; v_gene: TRBV7-9; len: 18; d_gene: TRBD2; j_gene: TRBJ2-1
CDR3aa: CASSLGEGTQYF; CDR3nt: TGCGCCAGCAGCTTGGGGGAGGGTACGCAGTATTTT; abundance: -; v_gene: TRBV5-1; len: 12; d_gene: TRBD2; j_gene: TRBJ2-3
CDR3aa: CASRTGTHTDTQYF; CDR3nt: TGTGCCAGCAGAACCGGGACACACACAGATACGCAGTATTTT; abundance: -; v_gene: TRBV6-1; len: 14; d_gene: -; j_gene: TRBJ2-3
CDR3aa: CASSVAYASGTSTDTQYF; CDR3nt: TGTGCCAGCAGCGTAGCTTACGCTAGCGGAACTAGCACAGATACGCAGTATTTT; abundance: -; v_gene: TRBV9; len: 18; d_gene: TRBD2; j_gene: TRBJ2-3
CDR3aa: CASSFRVGQGFSGANVLTF; CDR3nt: TGTGCCAGCAGCTTTCGCGTGGGACAGGGGTTCTCTGGGGCCAACGTCCTGACTTTC; abundance: -; v_gene: TRBV7-9; len: 19; d_gene: TRBD1; j_gene: TRBJ2-6
CDR3aa: CASSLDHGRGSDTQYF; CDR3nt: TGTGCCAGCAGCTTAGACCACGGGAGAGGGTCCGATACGCAGTATTTT; abundance: once; v_gene: TRBV7-2; len: 16; d_gene: -; j_gene: TRBJ2-3
CDR3aa: CASSLPMGGEAFF; CDR3nt: TGTGCCAGCAGCTTGCCCATGGGGGGGGAAGCTTTCTTT; abundance: -; v_gene: TRBV5-5; len: 13; d_gene: -; j_gene: TRBJ1-1
CDR3aa: CASSLQVRGPQNTEAFF; CDR3nt: TGTGCCAGCAGCTTGCAGGTCAGGGGACCGCAGAACACTGAAGCTTTCTTT; abundance: -; v_gene: TRBV7-2; len: 17; d_gene: -; j_gene: TRBJ1-1
CDR3aa: CASSLDHGGSAFF; CDR3nt: TGTGCCAGCAGCTTAGATCACGGGGGATCGGCTTTCTTT; abundance: -; v_gene: TRBV11-2; len: 13; d_gene: -; j_gene: TRBJ1-1
CDR3aa: CASSRTDTGELFF; CDR3nt: TGTGCCAGCAGCCGGACAGACACCGGGGAGCTGTTTTTT; abundance: -; v_gene: TRBV7-2; len: 13; d_gene: -; j_gene: TRBJ2-2
CDR3aa: CASSPYGLGFSPNNEQFF; CDR3nt: TGTGCCAGCAGCCCCTATGGACTAGGTTTCAGTCCCAACAATGAGCAGTTCTTC; abundance: -; v_gene: TRBV9; len: 18; d_gene: TRBD2; j_gene: TRBJ2-1
CDR3aa: CASSPQRETQYF; CDR3nt: TGTGCCAGCTCACCTCAGCGAGAGACCCAGTACTTC; abundance: -; v_gene: TRBV18; len: 12; d_gene: -; j_gene: TRBJ2-5
CDR3aa: CASLPGPYYGYTF; CDR3nt: TGTGCCAGCCTCCCAGGGCCCTACTATGGCTACACCTTC; abundance: -; v_gene: TRBV28; len: 13; d_gene: -; j_gene: TRBJ1-2
CDR3aa: CASSYIGTAYEQYF; CDR3nt: TGTGCCAGCAGTTACATTGGGACAGCCTACGAGCAGTACTTC; abundance: -; v_gene: TRBV6-6; len: 14; d_gene: TRBD1; j_gene: TRBJ2-7
CDR3aa: CASSLGGTSGYNEQFF; CDR3nt: TGTGCCAGCAGCTTAGGAGGGACTAGCGGTTACAATGAGCAGTTCTTC; abundance: -; v_gene: TRBV11-3; len: 16; d_gene: TRBD2; j_gene: TRBJ2-1
CDR3aa: CASSARGSHTGELFF; CDR3nt: TGTGCCAGCAGCGCGAGGGGGAGCCACACCGGGGAGCTGTTTTTT; abundance: -; v_gene: TRBV9; len: 15; d_gene: -; j_gene: TRBJ2-2
CDR3aa: CASREQSYSNQPQHF; CDR3nt: TGTGCCAGCAGAGAACAGAGTTATAGCAATCAGCCCCAGCATTTT; abundance: -; v_gene: TRBV6-4; len: 15; d_gene: -; j_gene: TRBJ1-5
CDR3aa: CASSPPYRVNYGYTF; CDR3nt: TGTGCCAGCTCACCACCGTACAGGGTAAACTATGGCTACACCTTC; abundance: -; v_gene: TRBV18; len: 15; d_gene: -; j_gene: TRBJ1-2
CDR3aa: CASSRDSSNEKLFF; CDR3nt: TGCGCCAGCAGCCGGGACTCCTCTAATGAAAAACTGTTTTTT; abundance: -; v_gene: TRBV5-1; len: 14; d_gene: -; j_gene: TRBJ1-4
CDR3aa: CASGLSGRTEETQYF; CDR3nt: TGTGCTAGTGGTTTGTCGGGAAGGACAGAAGAGACCCAGTACTTC; abundance: -; v_gene: TRBV12-5; len: 15; d_gene: -; j_gene: TRBJ2-5
CDR3aa: CASSAGITGGYTF; CDR3nt: TGTGCCAGCAGCGCAGGGATTACAGGTGGCTACACCTTC; abundance: -; v_gene: TRBV11-2; len: 13; d_gene: -; j_gene: TRBJ1-2
CDR3aa: CASSQSLAGGDEQFF; CDR3nt: TGTGCCAGCAGCCAGAGTCTAGCGGGAGGGGATGAGCAGTTCTTC; abundance: -; v_gene: TRBV14; len: 15; d_gene: TRBD2; j_gene: TRBJ2-1
CDR3aa: CASSDRSRAYEQYF; CDR3nt: TGCGCCAGCAGCGACAGGTCAAGAGCCTACGAGCAGTACTTC; abundance: -; v_gene: TRBV4-1; len: 14; d_gene: -; j_gene: TRBJ2-7
CDR3aa: CASSLRTSGGRTGELFF; CDR3nt: TGTGCCAGCAGCTTAAGGACTAGCGGGGGTCGAACCGGGGAGCTGTTTTTT; abundance: -; v_gene: TRBV11-3; len: 17; d_gene: TRBD2; j_gene: TRBJ2-2
CDR3aa: CASSLAYGWEQYF; CDR3nt: TGTGCCAGCAGCTTAGCGTACGGGTGGGAGCAGTACTTC; abundance: -; v_gene: TRBV7-9; len: 13; d_gene: -; j_gene: TRBJ2-7
CDR3aa: CASSESGLAGVSSYNEQFF; CDR3nt: TGTGCCAGCAGCGAATCGGGACTAGCGGGAGTCAGCTCCTACAATGAGCAGTTCTTC; abundance: -; v_gene: TRBV7-3; len: 19; d_gene: TRBD2; j_gene: TRBJ2-1
CDR3aa: CASSLRDTVTNYEQYF; CDR3nt: TGTGCCAGCAGCTTACGTGACACGGTCACCAACTACGAGCAGTACTTC; abundance: -; v_gene: TRBV13; len: 16; d_gene: -; j_gene: TRBJ2-7
CDR3aa: CASSSDRGYEQYF; CDR3nt: TGTGCCAGCAGCTCCGACAGGGGCTACGAGCAGTACTTC; abundance: -; v_gene: TRBV7-2; len: 13; d_gene: TRBD1; j_gene: TRBJ2-7
CDR3aa: CATSRGTDYEQYF; CDR3nt: TGTGCCACCAGCAGGGGGACAGACTACGAGCAGTACTTC; abundance: once; v_gene: TRBV15; len: 13; d_gene: TRBD1; j_gene: TRBJ2-7
CDR3aa: CASSFPGQSNEQFF; CDR3nt: TGTGCCAGCAGCTTCCCCGGACAGTCAAATGAGCAGTTCTTC; abundance: -; v_gene: TRBV5-5; len: 14; d_gene: -; j_gene: TRBJ2-1
CDR3aa: CASSSGGRETQYF; CDR3nt: TGTGCCAGCAGTTCAGGGGGCCGGGAGACCCAGTACTTC; abundance: -; v_gene: TRBV6-1; len: 13; d_gene: TRBD1; j_gene: TRBJ2-5
CDR3aa: CASSERLAADTQYF; CDR3nt: TGTGCCAGCAGCGAGAGACTAGCGGCGGATACGCAGTATTTT; abundance: -; v_gene: TRBV9; len: 14; d_gene: TRBD2; j_gene: TRBJ2-3
CDR3aa: CASRGTGGHGYTF; CDR3nt: TGTGCCAGCAGGGGTACAGGGGGCCATGGCTACACCTTC; abundance: -; v_gene: TRBV6-6; len: 13; d_gene: TRBD1; j_gene: TRBJ1-2
CDR3aa: CASSHDTSGNTIYF; CDR3nt: TGTGCCAGCAGCCACGACACCTCTGGAAACACCATATATTTT; abundance: once; v_gene: TRBV6-5; len: 14; d_gene: -; j_gene: TRBJ1-3
CDR3aa: CASSLEVTRTEAFF; CDR3nt: TGTGCCAGCAGCTTAGAAGTCACGAGGACTGAAGCTTTCTTT; abundance: once; v_gene: TRBV11-2; len: 14; d_gene: -; j_gene: TRBJ1-1
CDR3aa: CSVREHYEQYF; CDR3nt: TGCAGCGTCCGGGAGCACTACGAGCAGTACTTC; abundance: once; v_gene: TRBV29-1; len: 11; d_gene: -; j_gene: TRBJ2-7
CDR3aa: CASSSPSRGNTEAFF; CDR3nt: TGTGCCAGCAGTTCTCCCTCTCGAGGGAACACTGAAGCTTTCTTT; abundance: -; v_gene: TRBV6-5; len: 15; d_gene: -; j_gene: TRBJ1-1
CDR3aa: CASSPPSTDTQYF; CDR3nt: TGTGCCAGTAGTCCCCCCAGTACGGATACGCAGTATTTT; abundance: -; v_gene: TRBV19; len: 13; d_gene: -; j_gene: TRBJ2-3
CDR3aa: CASSIRGGGDQPQHF; CDR3nt: TGTGCCAGTAGTATCCGAGGGGGCGGCGATCAGCCCCAGCATTTT; abundance: -; v_gene: TRBV19; len: 15; d_gene: TRBD1; j_gene: TRBJ1-5
CDR3aa: CASSSHPAGHNEKLFF; CDR3nt: TGTGCCAGCAGCTCTCACCCAGCCGGACATAATGAAAAACTGTTTTTT; abundance: -; v_gene: TRBV5-4; len: 16; d_gene: -; j_gene: TRBJ1-4
CDR3aa: CASSYSKGYNSPLHF; CDR3nt: TGTGCCAGCAGTTACTCGAAGGGGTATAATTCACCCCTCCACTTT; abundance: once; v_gene: TRBV6-6; len: 15; d_gene: -; j_gene: TRBJ1-6
CDR3aa: CASGFSYEQYF; CDR3nt: TGTGCTAGTGGTTTCTCCTACGAGCAGTACTTC; abundance: -; v_gene: TRBV12-5; len: 11; d_gene: -; j_gene: TRBJ2-7
CDR3aa: CASSSKTGPYEQYF; CDR3nt: TGTGCCAGCAGCTCAAAGACAGGGCCTTACGAGCAGTACTTC; abundance: -; v_gene: TRBV11-2; len: 14; d_gene: TRBD1; j_gene: TRBJ2-7
CDR3aa: CAWSRLAGTYEQYF; CDR3nt: TGTGCCTGGAGCCGACTAGCGGGCACATACGAGCAGTACTTC; abundance: -; v_gene: TRBV30; len: 14; d_gene: TRBD2; j_gene: TRBJ2-7
CDR3aa: CASSGEWSSYEQYF; CDR3nt: TGTGCCAGCAGCGGGGAATGGAGCTCCTACGAGCAGTACTTC; abundance: -; v_gene: TRBV6-1; len: 14; d_gene: -; j_gene: TRBJ2-7
CDR3aa: CASSSGQGGGYTF; CDR3nt: TGTGCCAGCAGTTCGGGACAGGGGGGTGGCTACACCTTC; abundance: -; v_gene: TRBV28; len: 13; d_gene: TRBD1; j_gene: TRBJ1-2
CDR3aa: CASSLVLAGADTQYF; CDR3nt: TGCGCCAGCAGCTTGGTGCTAGCGGGAGCAGATACGCAGTATTTT; abundance: -; v_gene: TRBV5-1; len: 15; d_gene: TRBD2; j_gene: TRBJ2-3
CDR3aa: CASSEGTGAGANVLTF; CDR3nt: TGTGCCAGCAGCGAGGGGACAGGTGCTGGGGCCAACGTCCTGACTTTC; abundance: -; v_gene: TRBV9; len: 16; d_gene: TRBD1; j_gene: TRBJ2-6
CDR3aa: CASSLGQVFNEQFF; CDR3nt: TGCGCCAGCAGCTTAGGACAGGTTTTCAATGAGCAGTTCTTC; abundance: -; v_gene: TRBV5-1; len: 14; d_gene: TRBD1; j_gene: TRBJ2-1
CDR3aa: CATSRGMGEGNQPQHF; CDR3nt: TGTGCCACCAGCAGAGGAATGGGTGAGGGCAATCAGCCCCAGCATTTT; abundance: -; v_gene: TRBV15; len: 16; d_gene: -; j_gene: TRBJ1-5
CDR3aa: CASSLTSYRADTQYF; CDR3nt: TGCGCCAGCAGCTTGACTAGCTACCGCGCAGATACGCAGTATTTT; abundance: once; v_gene: TRBV5-1; len: 15; d_gene: -; j_gene: TRBJ2-3
CDR3aa: CASSLTYPGTGYGYTF; CDR3nt: TGTGCCAGCAGCTTAACATATCCCGGGACAGGCTATGGCTACACCTTC; abundance: -; v_gene: TRBV28; len: 16; d_gene: TRBD1; j_gene: TRBJ1-2
CDR3aa: CASSFQALYGYTF; CDR3nt: TGTGCCAGCAGTTTCCAGGCCCTATATGGCTACACCTTC; abundance: once; v_gene: TRBV6-1; len: 13; d_gene: -; j_gene: TRBJ1-2
CDR3aa: CASRGPANTGELFF; CDR3nt: TGTGCCAGCAGGGGGCCCGCGAACACCGGGGAGCTGTTTTTT; abundance: -; v_gene: TRBV7-9; len: 14; d_gene: -; j_gene: TRBJ2-2